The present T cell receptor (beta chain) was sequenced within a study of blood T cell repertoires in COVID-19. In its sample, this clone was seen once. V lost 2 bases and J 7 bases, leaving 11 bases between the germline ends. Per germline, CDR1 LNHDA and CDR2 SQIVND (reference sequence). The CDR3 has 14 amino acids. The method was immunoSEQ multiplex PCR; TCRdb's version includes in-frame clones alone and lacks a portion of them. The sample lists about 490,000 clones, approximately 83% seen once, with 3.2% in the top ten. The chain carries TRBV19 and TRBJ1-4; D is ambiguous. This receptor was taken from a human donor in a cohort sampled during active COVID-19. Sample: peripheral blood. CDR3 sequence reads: CASSIKIGGEKLFF. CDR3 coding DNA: TGTGCCAGTAGTATAAAAATCGGCGGTGAAAAACTGTTTTTT. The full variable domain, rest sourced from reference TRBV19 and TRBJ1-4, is DGGITQSPKYLFRKEGQNVTLSCEQNLNHDAMYWYRQDPGQGLRLIYYSQIVNDFQKGDIAEGYSVSREKKESFPLTVTSAQKNPTAFYLCASSIKIGGEKLFFGSGTQLSVL.